Listed below are T cell receptor beta chains from one sample, sequenced in a study of cytomegalovirus exposure and HLA in healthy donors. Generated by immunoSEQ multiplex PCR, the TCRdb table keeps only in-frame clones and is missing some. Of 96,000 or so clones in the sample, roughly 79% were seen once. Sequencing input: PBMCs. All receptors come from a female donor in good health and CMV-seropositive. Each CDR3 is given with its conserved first and last residue. A D gene is named only where the DNA matches it firmly. Clone size appears in some rows only: once, few, many, or a class for an expanded clone.

-	TRBD1	TRBV28	TRBJ1-1	TGTGCCAGCAGTTGGCTGGGACAGGAGGGCACTGAAGCTTTCTTT	CASSWLGQEGTEAFF
-	-	TRBV5-6	TRBJ1-1	TGTGCCAGCAGCTCGGAAGTGTGGGGGCGAGACACTGAAGCTTTCTTT	CASSSEVWGRDTEAFF
-	TRBD1	TRBV5-1	TRBJ2-1	TGCGCCAGCAGCTGGGGGGACAGGGAGAGCAATGAGCAGTTCTTC	CASSWGDRESNEQFF
-	-	TRBV6-1	TRBJ1-1	TGTGCCAGCAGTGAAGACAGGGAACGGGCTTTCTTT	CASSEDRERAFF
-	-	TRBV29-1	TRBJ2-3	TGCAGCGTTGAAGAGAACAGGGATCACGATACGCAGTATTTT	CSVEENRDHDTQYF
-	-	TRBV7-2	TRBJ2-3	TGTGCCAGCAGCTTTGGGGTGAGGGGGGGCCCAGATACGCAGTATTTT	CASSFGVRGGPDTQYF
-	-	TRBV30	TRBJ2-7	TGTGCCTACAGCGGTTGGAATCGGGGCGAGCAGTACTTC	CAYSGWNRGEQYF
once	-	TRBV7-2	TRBJ2-5	TGTGCCAGCAGCTTAGGACTAGTAGTTCAAGAGACCCAGTACTTC	CASSLGLVVQETQYF
-	TRBD2	TRBV4-3	TRBJ2-1	TGCGCCAGCACTACTAGCGGGGATTCCTACAATGAGCAGTTCTTC	CASTTSGDSYNEQFF
-	TRBD2	TRBV9	TRBJ2-5	TGTGCCAGCAGTAAAAGCGGGAGGACTCTCCTACAAGAGACCCAGTACTTC	CASSKSGRTLLQETQYF
-	-	TRBV18	TRBJ2-7	TGTGCCAGCTCACCCCGTAGGGGAAGCTCCTACGAGCAGTACTTC	CASSPRRGSSYEQYF
-	-	TRBV11-2	TRBJ2-1	TGTGCCAGCAGCTCCTACTACAATGAGCAGTTCTTC	CASSSYYNEQFF
few	TRBD2	TRBV6-5	TRBJ2-1	TGTGCCAGCAGTTCGGGCGGGAGCGATGAGCAGTTCTTC	CASSSGGSDEQFF
few	-	TRBV4-3	TRBJ2-1	TGCGCCAGCAGCCACGGGGGACGGTACAATGAGCAGTTCTTC	CASSHGGRYNEQFF
-	TRBD1	TRBV7-2	TRBJ2-5	TGTGCCAGCAGCTTAGGCGGGACAGGGGCGGAGACCCAGTACTTC	CASSLGGTGAETQYF
-	TRBD2	TRBV11-2	TRBJ2-3	TGTGCCAGCAGCTTAGGGAGCGGGAGGGGCGGAGATACGCAGTATTTT	CASSLGSGRGGDTQYF
-	TRBD1	TRBV7-7	TRBJ2-3	TGTGCTAGCAGCCCAGGACAGGGTCTAGGGGATACGCAGTATTTT	CASSPGQGLGDTQYF
once	TRBD1	TRBV9	TRBJ1-1	TGTGCCAGCAGCCCAGGACAGGGAGCGGCTGAAGCTTTCTTT	CASSPGQGAAEAFF
-	-	TRBV7-9	TRBJ2-7	TGTGCCAGCAGCTCTGACAGTTTACCCTACGAGCAGTACTTC	CASSSDSLPYEQYF
-	TRBD2	TRBV6-6	TRBJ2-7	TGTGCCAGCGGACGGACTAGCGGATCCTACGAGCAGTACTTC	CASGRTSGSYEQYF
few	TRBD2	TRBV11-2	TRBJ2-3	TGTGCCAGCAGCTTAGTGGGACTAGCGGGGGCGTTCACAGATACGCAGTATTTT	CASSLVGLAGAFTDTQYF
-	-	TRBV5-4	TRBJ2-7	TGTGCCAGCAGTATTGGGGGGGCCCTATCCTACGAGCAGTACTTC	CASSIGGALSYEQYF
-	TRBD1	TRBV7-2	TRBJ1-6	TGTGCCAGCAGCTCCCGAGGGACAGGAGATTCACCCCTCCACTTT	CASSSRGTGDSPLHF
-	-	TRBV29-1	TRBJ2-7	TGCAGCGTTGGCAGCGCCTTAGGAGAGCAGTACTTC	CSVGSALGEQYF
-	-	TRBV7-2	TRBJ2-4	TGTGCCAGCAGCTTAGAGGGGGGGGATCGGGGTGCGGAGTACTTC	CASSLEGGDRGAEYF
-	-	TRBV2	TRBJ1-4	TGTGCCAGCCAGCAAGAGGGAGGAACTAATGAAAAACTGTTTTTT	CASQQEGGTNEKLFF
-	-	TRBV7-3	TRBJ1-1	TGTGCCAGCAGCGTTAGAGCCGACAGCGAAGCTTTCTTT	CASSVRADSEAFF
-	TRBD1	TRBV28	TRBJ2-2	TGTGCCAGCAGCCGGGACAGGTCGAACACCGGGGAGCTGTTTTTT	CASSRDRSNTGELFF
few	-	TRBV6-1	TRBJ1-2	TGTGCCAGCAGTCAGGGTGGGACTAACTATGGCTACACCTTC	CASSQGGTNYGYTF
-	TRBD1	TRBV28	TRBJ1-6	TGTGCCAGCACAGGGACAGCTGGGAATTCACCCCTCCACTTT	CASTGTAGNSPLHF
-	-	TRBV5-1	TRBJ1-2	TGCGCCAGCAGCTTGAGGGCGTCTGACAGATTCAACTATGGCTACACCTTC	CASSLRASDRFNYGYTF
-	TRBD1	TRBV19	TRBJ1-1	TGTGCCAGTAGTTCCGACAGGGGCACTTCTGAAGCTTTCTTT	CASSSDRGTSEAFF
-	TRBD1	TRBV29-1	TRBJ1-5	TGCAGCGTTAGTACAGGGGGCAATCAGCCCCAGCATTTT	CSVSTGGNQPQHF
-	TRBD1	TRBV7-6	TRBJ1-1	TGTGCCAGCAGCTCCAGGCGGACAGGGACCTTGAACACTGAAGCTTTCTTT	CASSSRRTGTLNTEAFF
-	-	TRBV11-2	TRBJ1-5	TGTGCCAGCACGACTGTCGACTCCTTCTTAAACCATCATCAGCCCCAGCATTTT	CASTTVDSFLNHHQPQHF
-	TRBD2	TRBV14	TRBJ2-1	TGTGCCAGCAATACGGGAGGGTTATACAATGAGCAGTTCTTC	CASNTGGLYNEQFF
-	-	TRBV7-2	TRBJ2-5	TGTGCCAGCAGCTTTGTAGGGGCCGACGAGACCCAGTACTTC	CASSFVGADETQYF
once	-	TRBV4-2	TRBJ1-4	TGTGCCAGCAGCCCCACGGGTTCAACTAATGAAAAACTGTTTTTT	CASSPTGSTNEKLFF
-	TRBD1	TRBV4-1	TRBJ1-5	TGCGCCAGCAGCCAACTGGGACAGGGAATCAATCAGCCCCAGCATTTT	CASSQLGQGINQPQHF
-	-	TRBV5-1	TRBJ2-7	TGCGCCAGCAGCTTGGGGACTAACCTCCTGGACGAGCAGTACTTC	CASSLGTNLLDEQYF
-	-	TRBV29-1	TRBJ2-1	TGCAGCGTTGATAGTGGGGCGAAGGCTGAGCAGTTCTTC	CSVDSGAKAEQFF
few	-	TRBV6-5	TRBJ2-7	TGTGCCAGCAGTTACTCGCGGAGCCCTGAGCAGTACTTC	CASSYSRSPEQYF
-	-	TRBV6-1	TRBJ1-1	TGTGCCAGCAGTGAAAACTTCAGGTTGAACACTGAAGCTTTCTTT	CASSENFRLNTEAFF
-	-	TRBV19	TRBJ1-2	TGTGCCAGTCGTCAAGGACTCTATGGCTACACCTTC	CASRQGLYGYTF
-	-	TRBV5-1	TRBJ2-5	TGCGCCAGCAGAGTGTCGGTGGTGGAGACCCAGTACTTC	CASRVSVVETQYF
-	TRBD2	TRBV7-2	TRBJ2-3	TGTGCCAGCAGCTTACGGGGGGGGGTAAATACGCAGTATTTT	CASSLRGGVNTQYF
few	-	TRBV6-6	TRBJ1-2	TGTGCCAGCAGGGTCGGCAGGGGAAACAATGGCTACACCTTC	CASRVGRGNNGYTF
-	-	TRBV25-1	TRBJ1-3	TGTGCCAGCAGTGTCCGAGGGTCCATATATTTT	CASSVRGSIYF
-	-	TRBV5-1	TRBJ2-2	TGCGCCAGCAGCTTCGAGACAGCGAACACCGGGGAGCTGTTTTTT	CASSFETANTGELFF
-	-	TRBV23-1	TRBJ2-5	TGCGCCAGCAGGAGGGGGGAGACCCAGTACTTC	CASRRGETQYF
-	-	TRBV18	TRBJ2-7	TGTGCCAGCTCACGAGACGGGGGAGGATACGAGCAGTACTTC	CASSRDGGGYEQYF
-	-	TRBV4-1	TRBJ2-2	TGCGCCAGCAGCCAAGGCGAACGTGTTAGCGAGGATACCGGGGAGCTGTTTTTT	CASSQGERVSEDTGELFF
few	-	TRBV28	TRBJ1-6	TGTGCCAGCAGTGCCCCGGGGGCGCGGGGGGTATTCTCACCCCTCCACTTT	CASSAPGARGVFSPLHF
-	TRBD2	TRBV7-2	TRBJ2-7	TGTGCCAGCAGCTTGGGACTAGCGGGGTACGAGCAGTACTTC	CASSLGLAGYEQYF
-	TRBD1	TRBV10-2	TRBJ1-5	TGCGCCAGCAGTAGACAGGGGGGCAATCAGCCCCAGCATTTT	CASSRQGGNQPQHF
-	TRBD2	TRBV7-6	TRBJ2-1	TGTGCCAGCAGCTTAGAAGCGGGGGGGCCGCACAATGAGCAGTTCTTC	CASSLEAGGPHNEQFF
medium-sized	-	TRBV4-3	TRBJ1-1	TGCGCCAGCAGCCAAGAAGACAGAAACACTGAAGCTTTCTTT	CASSQEDRNTEAFF
-	TRBD1	TRBV29-1	TRBJ2-3	TGCAGCGTTGACGACAGGGGCCTCACAGATACGCAGTATTTT	CSVDDRGLTDTQYF